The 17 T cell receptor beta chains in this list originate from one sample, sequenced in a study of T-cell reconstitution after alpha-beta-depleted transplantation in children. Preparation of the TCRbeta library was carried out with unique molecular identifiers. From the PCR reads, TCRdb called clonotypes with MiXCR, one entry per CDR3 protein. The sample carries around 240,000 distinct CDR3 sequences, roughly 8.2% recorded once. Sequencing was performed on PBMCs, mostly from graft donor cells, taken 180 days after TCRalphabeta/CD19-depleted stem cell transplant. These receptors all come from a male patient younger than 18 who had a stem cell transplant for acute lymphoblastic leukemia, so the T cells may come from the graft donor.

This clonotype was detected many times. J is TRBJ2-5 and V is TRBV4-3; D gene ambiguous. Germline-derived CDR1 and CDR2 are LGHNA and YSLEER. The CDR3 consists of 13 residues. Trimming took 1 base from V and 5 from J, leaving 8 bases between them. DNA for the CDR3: TGCGCCAGCAGCCAAGTCCAGGCTGAGACCCAGTACTTC. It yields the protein CASSQVQAETQYF.

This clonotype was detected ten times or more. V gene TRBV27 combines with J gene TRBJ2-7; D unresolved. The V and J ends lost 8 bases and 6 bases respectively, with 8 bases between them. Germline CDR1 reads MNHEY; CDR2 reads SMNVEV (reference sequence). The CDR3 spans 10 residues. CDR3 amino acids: CASVDPEQYF. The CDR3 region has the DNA TGTGCCAGCGTAGATCCCGAGCAGTACTTC.

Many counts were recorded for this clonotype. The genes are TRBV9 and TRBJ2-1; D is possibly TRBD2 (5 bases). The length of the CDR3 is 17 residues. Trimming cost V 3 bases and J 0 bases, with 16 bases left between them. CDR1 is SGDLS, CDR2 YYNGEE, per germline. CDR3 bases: TGTGCCAGCAGCGAGGACTCCCGACCTAGCTCCTACAATGAGCAGTTCTTC. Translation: CASSEDSRPSSYNEQFF.

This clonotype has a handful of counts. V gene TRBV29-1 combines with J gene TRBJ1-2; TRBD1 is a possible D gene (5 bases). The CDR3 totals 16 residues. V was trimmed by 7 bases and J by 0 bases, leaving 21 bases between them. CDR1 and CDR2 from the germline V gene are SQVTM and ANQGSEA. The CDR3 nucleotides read TGCAGCGGCGGCCGGGAAGGGACTAAAGCTAACTATGGCTACACCTTC. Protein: CSGGREGTKANYGYTF.

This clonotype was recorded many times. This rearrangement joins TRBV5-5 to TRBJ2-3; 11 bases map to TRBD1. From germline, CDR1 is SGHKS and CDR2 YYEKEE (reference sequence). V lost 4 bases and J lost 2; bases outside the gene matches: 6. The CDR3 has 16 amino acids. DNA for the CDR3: TGTGCCAGCAGCACTGGGACAGGGGGAGTCACAGATACGCAGTATTTT. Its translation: CASSTGTGGVTDTQYF.

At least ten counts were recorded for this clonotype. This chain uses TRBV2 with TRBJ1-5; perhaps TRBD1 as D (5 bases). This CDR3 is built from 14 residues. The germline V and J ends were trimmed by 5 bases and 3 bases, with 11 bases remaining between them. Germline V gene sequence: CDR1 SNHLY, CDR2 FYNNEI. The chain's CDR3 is CASSFDSNNQPQHF. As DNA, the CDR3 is TGTGCCAGCAGTTTTGACAGTAACAATCAGCCCCAGCATTTT.

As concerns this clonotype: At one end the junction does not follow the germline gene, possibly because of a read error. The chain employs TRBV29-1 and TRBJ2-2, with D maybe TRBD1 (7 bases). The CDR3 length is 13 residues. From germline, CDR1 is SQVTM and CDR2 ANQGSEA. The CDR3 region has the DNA TGCAGCGTTGAGGGACAGAATCCGGGGGAGCCGTTTTTT. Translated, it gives CSVEGQNPGEPFF.

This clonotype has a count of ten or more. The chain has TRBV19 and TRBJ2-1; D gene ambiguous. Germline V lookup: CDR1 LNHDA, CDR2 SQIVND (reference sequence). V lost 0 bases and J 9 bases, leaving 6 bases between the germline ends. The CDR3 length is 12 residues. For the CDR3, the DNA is TGTGCCAGTAGTATAGAGGTGGGTGAGCAGTTCTTC. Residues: CASSIEVGEQFF.

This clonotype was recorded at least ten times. CDR3 DNA: TGTGCCAGCAGTTACGGCTTCACAGGGGTTGAGAATGAGCAGTTCTTC. It codes for CASSYGFTGVENEQFF. The rearrangement joins TRBV6-5 to TRBJ2-1, with 7 bases matching TRBD1. The V and J ends lost 2 bases and 7 bases, in that order; junction bases with no gene match: 11. The CDR3 spans 16 residues. CDR1 is MNHEY and CDR2 is SVGAGI in the germline V gene.

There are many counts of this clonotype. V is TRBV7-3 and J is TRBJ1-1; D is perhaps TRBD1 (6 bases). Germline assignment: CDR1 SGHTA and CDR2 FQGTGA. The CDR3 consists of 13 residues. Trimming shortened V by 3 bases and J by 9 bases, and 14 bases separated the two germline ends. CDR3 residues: CASSLVGGGKAFF. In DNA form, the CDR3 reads TGTGCCAGCAGCTTGGTGGGGGGGGGCAAAGCTTTCTTT.

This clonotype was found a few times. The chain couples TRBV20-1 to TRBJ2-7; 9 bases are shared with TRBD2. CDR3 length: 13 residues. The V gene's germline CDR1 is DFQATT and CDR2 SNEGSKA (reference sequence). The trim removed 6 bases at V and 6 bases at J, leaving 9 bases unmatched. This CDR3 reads CSAPGTSSSEQYF. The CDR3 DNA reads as TGCAGTGCCCCCGGGACTAGCTCGAGCGAGCAGTACTTC.

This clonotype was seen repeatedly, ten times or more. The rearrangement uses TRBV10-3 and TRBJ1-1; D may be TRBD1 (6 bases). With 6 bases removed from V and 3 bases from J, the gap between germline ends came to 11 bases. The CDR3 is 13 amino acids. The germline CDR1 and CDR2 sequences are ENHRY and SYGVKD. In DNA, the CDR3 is TGTGCCATCAGAGGGGGAGGGTACACTGAAGCTTTCTTT. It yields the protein CAIRGGGYTEAFF.

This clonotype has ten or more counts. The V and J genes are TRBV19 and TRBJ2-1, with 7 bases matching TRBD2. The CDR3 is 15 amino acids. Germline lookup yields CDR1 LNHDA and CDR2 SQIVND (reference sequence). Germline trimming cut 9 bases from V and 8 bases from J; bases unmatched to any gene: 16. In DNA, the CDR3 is TGTGCCAGCCTCTCGGAGGCGGGAGATATCCATGAGCAGTTCTTC. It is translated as CASLSEAGDIHEQFF.

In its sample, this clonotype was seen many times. The CDR3 bases are TGCGCCAGCAGCCACGGACTAGCGGGGGTGGAGACCCAGTACTTC. Protein product: CASSHGLAGVETQYF. The chain carries TRBV5-1 and TRBJ2-5; TRBD2 agrees at 13 bases. There are 15 residues in the CDR3. V trimming: 4 bases; J trimming: 5 bases; junction bases outside the gene matches: 5. CDR1 and CDR2 from the germline V gene are SGHRS and YFSETQ.

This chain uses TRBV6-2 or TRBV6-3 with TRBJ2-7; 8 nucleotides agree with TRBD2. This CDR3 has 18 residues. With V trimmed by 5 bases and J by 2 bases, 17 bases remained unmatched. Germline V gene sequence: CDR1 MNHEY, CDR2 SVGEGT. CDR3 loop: CASSIIPYYRTSPYEQYF. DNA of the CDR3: TGTGCCAGCAGTATAATCCCCTACTACCGGACTAGCCCCTACGAGCAGTACTTC.

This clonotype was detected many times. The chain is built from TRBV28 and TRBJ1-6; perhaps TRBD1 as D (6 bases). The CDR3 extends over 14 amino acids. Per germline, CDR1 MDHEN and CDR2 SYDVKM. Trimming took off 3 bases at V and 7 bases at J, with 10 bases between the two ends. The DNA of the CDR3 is TGTGCCAGCAGTTTTTGGAGGGGGAATTCACCCCTCCACTTT. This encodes CASSFWRGNSPLHF.

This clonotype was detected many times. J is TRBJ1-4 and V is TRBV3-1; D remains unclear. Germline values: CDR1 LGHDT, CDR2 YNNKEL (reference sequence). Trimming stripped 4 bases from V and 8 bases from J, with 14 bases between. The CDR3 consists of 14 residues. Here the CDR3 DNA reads TGTGCCAGCAGCCCGGAACGGGAAGAGGAAAAACTGTTTTTT. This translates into CASSPEREEEKLFF.